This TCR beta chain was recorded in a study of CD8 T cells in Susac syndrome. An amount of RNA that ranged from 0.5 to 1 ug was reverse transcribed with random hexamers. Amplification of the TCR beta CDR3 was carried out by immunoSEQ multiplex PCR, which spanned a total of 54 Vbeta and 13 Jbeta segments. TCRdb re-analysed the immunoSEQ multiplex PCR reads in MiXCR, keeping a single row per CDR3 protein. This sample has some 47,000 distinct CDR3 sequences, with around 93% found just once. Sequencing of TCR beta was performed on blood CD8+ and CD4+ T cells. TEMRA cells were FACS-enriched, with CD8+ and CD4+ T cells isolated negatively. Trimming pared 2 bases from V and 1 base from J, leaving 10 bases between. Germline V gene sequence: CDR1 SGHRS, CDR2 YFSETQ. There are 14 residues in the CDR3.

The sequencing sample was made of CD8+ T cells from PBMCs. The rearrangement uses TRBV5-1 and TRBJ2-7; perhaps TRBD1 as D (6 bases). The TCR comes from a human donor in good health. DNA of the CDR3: TGCGCCAGCAGCTTTACAGGGCTGTCCTACGAGCAGTACTTC. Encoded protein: CASSFTGLSYEQYF. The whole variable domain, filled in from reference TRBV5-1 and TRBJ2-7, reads KAGVTQTPRYLIKTRGQQVTLSCSPISGHRSVSWYQQTPGQGLQFLFEYFSETQRNKGNFPGRFSGRQFSNSRSEMNVSTLELGDSALYLCASSFTGLSYEQYFGPGTRLTVT.